These 4 T cell receptor beta chains were all obtained from the same sample, sequenced in a study of blood T cell repertoires in COVID-19. The protocol was immunoSEQ multiplex PCR, while the TCRdb copy is restricted to in-frame clones and leaves out a portion. The data hold some 100,000 clones, with 84% observed a single time. The sample taken for sequencing was peripheral blood. The receptors were sampled from a woman over 75 with active or convalescent COVID-19.

This chain links TRBV15 with TRBJ2-5, with D possibly matching TRBD1 (6 bases). The CDR3 contains 15 residues. The germline gives CDR1 LNHNV, CDR2 YYDKDF (reference sequence). V was pared by 0 bases and J by 2 bases, with 10 bases between. The CDR3 DNA follows: TGTGCCACCAGCAGAGATCAGGACAGACAAGAGACCCAGTACTTC. It encodes CATSRDQDRQETQYF.

This chain connects TRBV6-1 to TRBJ2-2; unclear D gene. V dropped 1 base and J dropped 6 bases, with 15 bases sitting between them. CDR3 length: 16 residues. Germline lookup yields CDR1 MNHNS and CDR2 SASEGT. The CDR3 DNA is TGTGCCAGCAGTGAAGGTGCCGAGAGATATGCCGGGGAGCTGTTTTTT. Its translation is CASSEGAERYAGELFF.

This sequence joins TRBV29-1 and TRBJ2-1; D unclear. The V gene's germline CDR1 is SQVTM and CDR2 ANQGSEA. This CDR3 contains 13 residues. V was trimmed by 6 bases and J by 3 bases, leaving 12 bases between them. The chain's CDR3 is CSVPKADYNEQFF. CDR3 in DNA: TGCAGCGTCCCAAAGGCGGACTACAATGAGCAGTTCTTC.

The chain links TRBV19 to TRBJ2-1, with D possibly TRBD1 on 6 matching bases. This CDR3 has 14 residues. Germline V gene lookup returns CDR1 LNHDA and CDR2 SQIVND (reference sequence). V shed 7 bases and J shed 4 bases, with 14 bases lying between them. The CDR3 region is CASNSQGSYNEQFF. The DNA for the CDR3 is TGTGCCAGTAACTCACAGGGTTCGTACAATGAGCAGTTCTTC.